Presented here are 13 T cell receptor beta chains from one specimen sequenced in a study of blood T cell repertoires in COVID-19. The protocol was immunoSEQ multiplex PCR, while the TCRdb copy is restricted to in-frame clones and leaves out a portion. Seen here are about 180,000 clones, approximately 87% observed once, and the top ten hold under 15%. Sequenced: peripheral blood. Receptor source: a woman in her seventies with COVID-19, enrolled during active disease.

This chain connects TRBV6-5 to TRBJ2-7; D might be TRBD1 (5 bases). The CDR3 consists of 14 residues. Trimming took 6 bases from V and 5 from J, leaving 17 bases between them. CDR1 and CDR2 from the germline V gene are MNHEY and SVGAGI. CDR3 in amino acids: CASSSPRARHEQYF. The CDR3 DNA reads TGTGCCAGCAGCTCCCCCAGGGCCCGGCACGAGCAGTACTTC.

There are a few counts of this clone. This rearrangement joins TRBV11-2 to TRBJ1-5; D might be TRBD1 (5 bases). Trimming took 2 bases from V and 6 from J, leaving 11 bases between them. This CDR3 has 14 amino acids. Germline V gene data show CDR1 as SGHAT and CDR2 as FQNNGV. CDR3 bases: TGTGCCAGCAGCTTATTGCAGGGCGGTCAGCCCCAGCATTTT. Its translation: CASSLLQGGQPQHF.

The V call is TRBV5-8, the J call TRBJ2-1; 11 nucleotides agree with TRBD2. CDR3 length: 18 amino acids. Looked up from germline, CDR1 is SGHTS and CDR2 is YDEGEE. V trimming: 3 bases; J trimming: 5 bases; junction bases outside the gene matches: 13. This CDR3 is CASSSLSSLAGVNNEQFF. The DNA of the CDR3 is TGTGCCAGCAGCTCCCTCTCTTCACTAGCGGGAGTGAACAATGAGCAGTTCTTC.

The chain has TRBV28 and TRBJ1-5, with TRBD1 matching over 8 bases. Germline loops: CDR1 MDHEN, CDR2 SYDVKM. V lost 6 bases and J lost 6; bases outside the gene matches: 10. CDR3 length equals 15 residues. The CDR3 coding sequence is TGTGCCAGCAGGACCGAGGGCAGGGGGCTTCAGCCCCAGCATTTT. Translated, it gives CASRTEGRGLQPQHF.

This rearrangement joins TRBV25-1 to TRBJ1-2; weak D call: TRBD1 (5 bases). Trimming pared 7 bases from V and 8 bases from J, leaving 17 bases between. CDR1 MGHDK and CDR2 SYGVNS come from the germline V gene. The CDR3 totals 13 residues. The CDR3 nucleotides read TGTGCCAGCAAGGGGTCGGTCCTTGTGGGCTACACCTTC. It yields the protein CASKGSVLVGYTF.

This clone was found a few times. The chain combines TRBV4-1 with TRBJ2-7, with 8 bases identical to TRBD2. Germline CDR1 MGHRA, CDR2 YSYEKL. This CDR3 is built from 12 residues. V was pared by 1 base and J by 12 bases, with 5 bases of the junction left unmatched. CDR3 in amino acids: CASSQGRLAPYF. In nucleotides, the CDR3 is TGCGCCAGCAGCCAAGGGAGACTAGCGCCGTACTTC.

This chain connects TRBV11-2 to TRBJ2-2; 10 bases fit TRBD2. Germline V gene lookup returns CDR1 SGHAT and CDR2 FQNNGV. The CDR3 loop spans 19 amino acids. Unmatched junction bases numbered 13, after V lost 1 base and J lost 5 bases. CDR3 bases: TGTGCCAGCAGCTTAGGACGGTTTTCTAGCGGGAGTCGAACCGGGGAGCTGTTTTTT. Its protein product is CASSLGRFSSGSRTGELFF. Based on the CDR3 plus reference TRBV11-2 and TRBJ2-2, the full variable domain is EAGVAQSPRYKIIEKRQSVAFWCNPISGHATLYWYQQILGQGPKLLIQFQNNGVVDDSQLPKDRFSAERLKGVDSTLKIQPAKLEDSAVYLCASSLGRFSSGSRTGELFFGEGSRLTVL.

This chain connects TRBV27 to TRBJ1-4, with 7 bases fitting TRBD1. The CDR3 spans 15 residues. V gave up 8 bases and J gave up 7 bases; unmatched junction bases: 13. CDR1 is MNHEY and CDR2 is SMNVEV in the germline V gene (reference sequence). The CDR3 nucleotides read TGTGCCAGCCGCATTACGACAGGGAACAGTGAAAAACTGTTTTTT. It is translated as CASRITTGNSEKLFF.

V is TRBV19 and J is TRBJ1-1; 8 bases are a match to TRBD1. Germline CDR1 reads LNHDA; CDR2 reads SQIVND (reference sequence). The CDR3 is 12 residues long. Trimming removed 11 bases from V and 0 bases from J; junction bases left unmatched: 2. CDR3 region: CARQGMNTEAFF. As DNA, the CDR3 is TGTGCCCGACAGGGGATGAACACTGAAGCTTTCTTT.

This chain connects TRBV2 to TRBJ2-6; D not resolved. V was cut by 3 bases and J by 0 bases, with 9 bases left in between. Looked up from germline, CDR1 is SNHLY and CDR2 is FYNNEI. The CDR3 length is 16 residues. The CDR3 DNA follows: TGTGCCAGCAGTGATTCTAAAATCTCTGGGGCCAACGTCCTGACTTTC. Its translation is CASSDSKISGANVLTF.

The chain employs TRBV2 and TRBJ1-5, with D unresolved. Trimming removed 4 bases from V and 1 base from J, with 8 bases in between. Germline CDR1 is SNHLY and CDR2 is FYNNEI. There are 14 residues in the CDR3. The DNA for the CDR3 is TGTGCCAGCAGTGGCCTCGGGAGCAATCAGCCCCAGCATTTT. Translation gives CASSGLGSNQPQHF. Based on the CDR3 plus reference TRBV2 and TRBJ1-5, the full variable domain is EPEVTQTPSHQVTQMGQEVILRCVPISNHLYFYWYRQILGQKVEFLVSFYNNEISEKSEIFDDQFSVERPDGSNFTLKIRSTKLEDSAMYFCASSGLGSNQPQHFGDGTRLSIL.

This clone has just a few counts. The CDR3 DNA reads as TGTGCCAGCAGTTACTCGAACAGGCAGGAAGCTTTCTTT. Amino acid sequence: CASSYSNRQEAFF. This chain uses TRBV6-5 with TRBJ1-1; possible D gene TRBD1, 5 bases. Germline V gene sequence: CDR1 MNHEY, CDR2 SVGAGI. The CDR3 consists of 13 residues. Trimming stripped 0 bases from V and 8 bases from J, with 10 bases between.

The J gene is TRBJ2-3, the V gene TRBV11-1; 13 bases are a match to TRBD2. Trimming removed 3 bases from V and 1 base from J; junction bases left unmatched: 1. The CDR3 has 16 residues. CDR1 SGHAT and CDR2 FQDESV come from the germline V gene (reference sequence). The CDR3 coding sequence is TGTGCCAGCAGCTTTACTAGCGGGAGGGGCACAGATACGCAGTATTTT. Protein: CASSFTSGRGTDTQYF.